This passage covers 15 T cell receptor beta chains from one sample sequenced in a study of T cell repertoires in cytomegalovirus infection. TCRdb recomputed calls from the reads with MiXCR, one row per CDR3 protein. The sample gives a few hundred thousand distinct CDR3 sequences, about a sixth of which show up once; about half is in the top ten. Sequencing input: CD8+ T cells from PBMCs. The receptors were gathered from a human donor in good health (CMV status not recorded). Some clones in this sample may be carry-over from other donors' samples.

Only a few counts were recorded for this clonotype. As DNA, the CDR3 is TGCAGCGTTGACGAGGACAGCACTGAAGCTTTCTTT. This gives the protein CSVDEDSTEAFF. This sequence joins TRBV29-1 and TRBJ1-1, with D possibly matching TRBD1 (6 bases). Germline V gene data show CDR1 as SQVTM and CDR2 as ANQGSEA. This CDR3 has 12 amino acids. Trimming took 3 bases from V and 4 from J, leaving 9 bases between them.

J is TRBJ2-3 and V is TRBV20-1; 8 positions match TRBD2. The CDR3 covers 14 residues. From germline, CDR1 is DFQATT and CDR2 SNEGSKA (reference sequence). V trimming: 5 bases; J trimming: 6 bases; junction bases outside the gene matches: 10. CDR3 loop: CSASRGGTADTQYF. DNA of the CDR3: TGCAGTGCTTCGCGCGGGGGGACCGCGGATACGCAGTATTTT.

This chain links TRBV4-1 with TRBJ2-7, with 14 bases matching TRBD2. The germline gives CDR1 MGHRA, CDR2 YSYEKL. The V gene end was trimmed by 4 bases and the J gene end by 4 bases; junction bases not matched to a gene: 3. CDR3 length: 15 amino acids. The CDR3 loop is CASSPGLAGVYEQYF. The CDR3 coding sequence is TGCGCCAGCAGCCCGGGACTAGCGGGGGTGTACGAGCAGTACTTC.

This rearrangement joins TRBV9 to TRBJ2-3; 8 bases line up with TRBD2. Trimming at V came to 3 bases and at J to 2 bases, leaving 5 bases not matched to a gene. The germline CDR1 and CDR2 sequences are SGDLS and YYNGEE. CDR3 size: 15 residues. The CDR3 sequence is CASSGRGESTDTQYF. In DNA, the CDR3 is TGTGCCAGCAGCGGGCGGGGGGAATCCACAGATACGCAGTATTTT.

This clonotype was recorded a few times. This chain connects TRBV2 to TRBJ1-4; perhaps TRBD1 as D (6 bases). V gave up 6 bases and J gave up 1 base, with 9 bases separating them. Looked up from germline, CDR1 is SNHLY and CDR2 is FYNNEI. The CDR3 loop spans 14 amino acids. The CDR3 sequence: CASRARGTNEKLFF. The DNA of the CDR3 is TGTGCCAGCAGAGCCAGGGGAACTAATGAAAAACTGTTTTTT.

V gene TRBV28 combines with J gene TRBJ2-7, with 9 bases that match TRBD1. CDR1 and CDR2 (germline): MDHEN, SYDVKM. With V trimmed by 4 bases and J by 4 bases, 8 bases remained unmatched. The CDR3 spans 15 residues. The CDR3 protein is CASSSRQGGKYEQYF. Written as DNA, the CDR3 is TGTGCCAGCAGTTCTCGACAGGGGGGGAAGTACGAGCAGTACTTC.

This clonotype was counted between two and nine times. The V call is TRBV20-1, the J call TRBJ1-5; TRBD1 is a possible D gene (5 bases). CDR1 and CDR2 (germline): DFQATT, SNEGSKA (reference sequence). This CDR3 has 16 amino acids. Trimming removed 0 bases at V and 2 bases at J, with 14 bases between. Here the CDR3 reads CSARDTGVAGNQPQHF. The CDR3 DNA is TGCAGTGCTAGAGATACGGGGGTGGCGGGCAATCAGCCCCAGCATTTT.

This sequence joins TRBV7-3 and TRBJ2-3; weak D call: TRBD2 (5 bases). From germline, CDR1 is SGHTA and CDR2 FQGTGA. V was shortened by 1 base and J by 5 bases, with 7 bases between the two germline ends. This CDR3 comprises 13 residues. CDR3 in DNA: TGTGCCAGCAGCTTAATTGGAGGAGATACGCAGTATTTT. Its protein product is CASSLIGGDTQYF.

This clonotype was picked up many times. The chain combines TRBV7-8 with TRBJ1-6; 7 bases are a match to TRBD1. The CDR3 sequence is 17 residues long. The junction had 8 bases not matched to a gene; V was cut back by 6 bases and J by 0 bases. Looked up from germline, CDR1 is SGHVS and CDR2 is FQNEAQ. The CDR3, as DNA: TGTGCCAGCAGGGCAGGACAGGCAAGCTCCTATAATTCACCCCTCCACTTT. Its protein product is CASRAGQASSYNSPLHF.

This clonotype came up many times. The chain is built from TRBV7-2 and TRBJ2-2, with 8 nucleotides matching TRBD1. CDR1 SGHTA and CDR2 FQGNSA come from the germline V gene. The CDR3 covers 16 residues. V dropped 1 base and J dropped 4; count of bases not matched to a gene: 5. This CDR3 reads CASSLELTGGTGELFF. The CDR3 nucleotides read TGTGCCAGCAGCTTAGAACTAACAGGGGGCACCGGGGAGCTGTTTTTT.

CDR3 bases: TGTGCCAGCAGTGGGATACAGGGCCACACTGAAGCTTTCTTT. It is translated as CASSGIQGHTEAFF. This chain connects TRBV6-1 to TRBJ1-1, with a weak D call TRBD1 (6 bases). Germline V gene data show CDR1 as MNHNS and CDR2 as SASEGT. The CDR3 runs to 14 residues. Trimming took 4 bases from V and 3 from J, leaving 12 bases between them.

This clonotype has at least ten counts. The junction and the germline gene differ at one end; a read error may be behind it. The chain has TRBV9 and TRBJ1-2; 7 bases are a match to TRBD1. Germline CDR1 and CDR2: SGDLS and YYNGEE. The CDR3 spans 15 residues. CDR3 DNA sequence: TGTGTCAGCAGCCCCCGACAGGGATCTAACTATGGCTACACCTTC. As protein: CVSSPRQGSNYGYTF.

This clonotype appeared many times. This chain connects TRBV7-9 to TRBJ2-3, with no clear D. Germline V gene sequence: CDR1 SEHNR, CDR2 FQNEAQ (reference sequence). This CDR3 contains 15 residues. The V and J ends lost 2 bases and 3 bases respectively, with 12 bases between them. The chain's CDR3 is CASSLHWEETDTQYF. In DNA form, the CDR3 reads TGTGCCAGCAGCTTACATTGGGAAGAGACAGATACGCAGTATTTT.

This chain joins TRBV5-6 and TRBJ2-5, with D hard to call. Trimming shortened V by 2 bases and J by 2 bases, and 7 bases separated the two germline ends. The CDR3 is made up of 13 amino acids. The V gene's germline CDR1 is SGHDT and CDR2 YYEEEE. This CDR3 is CASSFGIQETQYF. The DNA for the CDR3 is TGTGCCAGCAGCTTTGGGATTCAAGAGACCCAGTACTTC.

This clonotype was observed a few times. J is TRBJ2-3 and V is TRBV7-9, with 8 bases that match TRBD2. This CDR3 is built from 15 residues. V gave up 5 bases and J gave up 5 bases; unmatched junction bases: 9. CDR1 and CDR2 (germline): SEHNR, FQNEAQ (reference sequence). CDR3 bases: TGTGCCAGCAGCAAATCCGGGACTAGTAGAGATACGCAGTATTTT. It encodes CASSKSGTSRDTQYF.